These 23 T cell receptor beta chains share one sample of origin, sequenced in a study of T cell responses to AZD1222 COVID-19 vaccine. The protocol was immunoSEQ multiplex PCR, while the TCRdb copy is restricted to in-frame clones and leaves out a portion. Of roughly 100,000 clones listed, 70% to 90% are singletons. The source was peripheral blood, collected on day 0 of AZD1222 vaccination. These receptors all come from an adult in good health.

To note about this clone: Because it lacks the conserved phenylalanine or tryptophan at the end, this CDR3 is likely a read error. CDR3 sequence reads: CASTPTGVGDTSPLHL. The CDR3, as DNA: TGTGCCAGTACCCCGACAGGGGTAGGAGATACTTCACCCCTCCACCTT. The J gene is TRBJ1-6, the V gene TRBV19; the match to TRBD1 covers 8 bases. With 7 bases clipped from V and 9 bases from J, the junction kept 14 bases outside the gene matches. Germline V gives CDR1 LNHDA, CDR2 SQIVND (reference sequence). This CDR3 has 16 amino acids.

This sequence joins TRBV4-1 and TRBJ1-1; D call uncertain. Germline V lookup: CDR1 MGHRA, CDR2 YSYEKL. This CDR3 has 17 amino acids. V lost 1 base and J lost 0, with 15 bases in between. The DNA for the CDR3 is TGCGCCAGCAGCCAAGCGGAGGGCAGGTTAATGAACACTGAAGCTTTCTTT. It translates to CASSQAEGRLMNTEAFF.

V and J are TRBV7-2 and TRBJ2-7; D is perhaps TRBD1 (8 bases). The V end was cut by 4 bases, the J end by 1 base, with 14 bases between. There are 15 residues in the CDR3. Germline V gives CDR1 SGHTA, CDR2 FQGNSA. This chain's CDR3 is CASSSGQGGSYEQYF. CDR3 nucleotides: TGTGCCAGCAGCTCCGGACAGGGAGGGTCCTACGAGCAGTACTTC.

CDR3 loop: CATSDSQIQETQYF. CDR3 nucleotide sequence: TGTGCCACCAGTGACTCACAGATCCAAGAGACCCAGTACTTC. J is TRBJ2-5 and V is TRBV24-1; D gene ambiguous. CDR1 is KGHDR, CDR2 SFDVKD, per germline. Trimming left V 4 bases short and J 1 base short, with 9 bases between. CDR3 length equals 14 residues.

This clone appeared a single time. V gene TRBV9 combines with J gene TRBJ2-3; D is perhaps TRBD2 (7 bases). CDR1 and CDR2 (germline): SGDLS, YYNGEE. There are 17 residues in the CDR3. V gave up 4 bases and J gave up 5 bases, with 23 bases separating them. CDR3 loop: CASSPGDVGGPKDTQYF. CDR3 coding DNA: TGTGCCAGCAGCCCAGGAGACGTGGGGGGGCCAAAAGATACGCAGTATTTT. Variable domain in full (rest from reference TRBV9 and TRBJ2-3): DSGVTQTPKHLITATGQRVTLRCSPRSGDLSVYWYQQSLDQGLQFLIQYYNGEERAKGNILERFSAQQFPDLHSELNLSSLELGDSALYFCASSPGDVGGPKDTQYFGPGTRLTVL.

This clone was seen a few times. CDR3 sequence reads: CASSIIGGWEQFF. For the CDR3, the DNA is TGCGCCAGCAGTATAATCGGGGGCTGGGAGCAGTTCTTC. The rearrangement uses TRBV5-1 and TRBJ2-1; D assignment may be TRBD1 or TRBD2 (6 bases each). This CDR3 region has 13 residues. CDR1 is SGHRS and CDR2 is YFSETQ in the germline V gene. V shed 5 bases and J shed 10 bases, with 16 bases lying between them.

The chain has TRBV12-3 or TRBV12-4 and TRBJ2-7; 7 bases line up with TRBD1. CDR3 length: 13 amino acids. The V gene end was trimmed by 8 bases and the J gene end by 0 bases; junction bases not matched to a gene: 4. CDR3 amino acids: CASSRGSSYEQYF. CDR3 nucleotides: TGTGCCAGCTCCAGGGGGTCCTCCTACGAGCAGTACTTC.

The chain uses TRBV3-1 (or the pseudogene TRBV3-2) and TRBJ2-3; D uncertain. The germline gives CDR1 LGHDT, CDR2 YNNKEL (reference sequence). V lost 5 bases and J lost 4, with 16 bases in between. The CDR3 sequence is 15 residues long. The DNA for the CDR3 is TGTGCCAGCAGCTCTAGTGTTAGTACGGCAGATACGCAGTATTTT. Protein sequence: CASSSSVSTADTQYF.

The CDR3 bases are TGCGCCAGCAGCCAAGTTGGGGGATTGAGGCAGTATTTT. Its translation is CASSQVGGLRQYF. The chain employs TRBV4-1 and TRBJ2-3, with D perhaps assigned TRBD1 or TRBD2 (5 bases each). The CDR3 is 13 residues long. The V end was cut by 1 base, the J end by 11 bases, with 13 bases between. CDR1 and CDR2 (germline): MGHRA, YSYEKL.

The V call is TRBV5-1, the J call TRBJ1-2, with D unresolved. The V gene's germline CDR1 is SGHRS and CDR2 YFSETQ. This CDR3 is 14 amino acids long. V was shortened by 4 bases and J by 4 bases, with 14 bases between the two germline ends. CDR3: CASSPREGSYGYTF. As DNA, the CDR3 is TGCGCCAGCAGCCCCCGGGAGGGCAGCTATGGCTACACCTTC.

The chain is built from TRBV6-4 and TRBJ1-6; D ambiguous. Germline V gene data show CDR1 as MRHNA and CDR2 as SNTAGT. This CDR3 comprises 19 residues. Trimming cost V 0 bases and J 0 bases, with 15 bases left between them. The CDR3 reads CASSDSGPTTRSYNSPLHF. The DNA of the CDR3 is TGTGCCAGCAGTGACTCGGGCCCTACCACCCGCTCCTATAATTCACCCCTCCACTTT.

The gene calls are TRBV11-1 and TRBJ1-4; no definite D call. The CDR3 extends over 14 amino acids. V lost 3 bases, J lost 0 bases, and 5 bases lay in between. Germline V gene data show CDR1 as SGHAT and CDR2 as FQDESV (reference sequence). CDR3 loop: CASSFASTNEKLFF. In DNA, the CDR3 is TGTGCCAGCAGCTTCGCATCAACTAATGAAAAACTGTTTTTT.

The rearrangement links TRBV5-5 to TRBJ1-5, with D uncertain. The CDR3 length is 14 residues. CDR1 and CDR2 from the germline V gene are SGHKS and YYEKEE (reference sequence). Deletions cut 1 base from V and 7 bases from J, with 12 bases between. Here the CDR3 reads CASSLLISGQPQHF. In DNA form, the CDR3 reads TGTGCCAGCAGCTTGTTAATATCGGGCCAGCCCCAGCATTTT.

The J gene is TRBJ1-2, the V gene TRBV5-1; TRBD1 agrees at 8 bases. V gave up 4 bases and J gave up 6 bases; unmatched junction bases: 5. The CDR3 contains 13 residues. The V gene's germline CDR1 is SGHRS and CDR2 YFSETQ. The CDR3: CASSDGQGDGYTF. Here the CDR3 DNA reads TGCGCCAGCAGCGACGGACAGGGAGATGGCTACACCTTC. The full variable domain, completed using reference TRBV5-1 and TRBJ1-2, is KAGVTQTPRYLIKTRGQQVTLSCSPISGHRSVSWYQQTPGQGLQFLFEYFSETQRNKGNFPGRFSGRQFSNSRSEMNVSTLELGDSALYLCASSDGQGDGYTFGSGTRLTVV.

The DNA of the CDR3 is TGTGCCAGCTCACCACAAAGGAACACAGATACGCAGTATTTT. Translated, it gives CASSPQRNTDTQYF. The chain has TRBV18 and TRBJ2-3; D is unresolved. The germline gives CDR1 KGHSH, CDR2 LQKENI. CDR3 length: 14 amino acids. Trimming stripped 1 base from V and 2 bases from J, with 7 bases between.

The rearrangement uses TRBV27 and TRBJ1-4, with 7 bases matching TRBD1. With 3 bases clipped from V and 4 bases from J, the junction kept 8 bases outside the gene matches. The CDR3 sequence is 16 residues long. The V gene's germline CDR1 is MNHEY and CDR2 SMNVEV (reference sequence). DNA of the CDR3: TGTGCCAGCAGTTTTCTCCCGGGACAGAGTAATGAAAAACTGTTTTTT. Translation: CASSFLPGQSNEKLFF.

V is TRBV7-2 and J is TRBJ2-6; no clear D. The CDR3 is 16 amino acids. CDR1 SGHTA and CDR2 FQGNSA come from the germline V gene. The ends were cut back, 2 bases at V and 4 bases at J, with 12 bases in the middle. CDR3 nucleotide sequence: TGTGCCAGCAGCTTACGGTCTCTCTCCGGGGCCAACGTCCTGACTTTC. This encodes CASSLRSLSGANVLTF.

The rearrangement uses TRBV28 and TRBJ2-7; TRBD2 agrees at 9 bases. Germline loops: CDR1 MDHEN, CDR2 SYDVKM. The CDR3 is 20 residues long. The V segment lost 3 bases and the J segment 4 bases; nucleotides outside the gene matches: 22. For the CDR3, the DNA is TGTGCCAGCAGTTTCCCTTTTCATATTCGGACTAGCGAATTCCTTTACGAGCAGTACTTC. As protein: CASSFPFHIRTSEFLYEQYF. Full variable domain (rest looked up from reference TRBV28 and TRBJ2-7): DVKVTQSSRYLVKRTGEKVFLECVQDMDHENMFWYRQDPGLGLRLIYFSYDVKMKEKGDIPEGYSVSREKKERFSLILESASTNQTSMYLCASSFPFHIRTSEFLYEQYFGPGTRLTVT.

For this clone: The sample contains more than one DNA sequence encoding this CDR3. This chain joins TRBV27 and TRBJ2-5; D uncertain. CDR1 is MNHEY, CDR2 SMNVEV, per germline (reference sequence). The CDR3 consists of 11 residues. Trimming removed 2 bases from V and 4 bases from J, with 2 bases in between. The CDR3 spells CASSLGETQYF. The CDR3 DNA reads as TGTGCCAGCAGTTTAGGAGAGACCCAGTACTTC.

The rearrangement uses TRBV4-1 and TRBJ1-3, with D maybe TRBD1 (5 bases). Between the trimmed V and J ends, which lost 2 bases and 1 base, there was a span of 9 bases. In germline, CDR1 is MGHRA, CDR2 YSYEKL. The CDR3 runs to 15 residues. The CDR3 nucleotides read TGCGCCAGCAGCCAAAGGGACGCTTCTGGAAACACCATATATTTT. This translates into CASSQRDASGNTIYF.

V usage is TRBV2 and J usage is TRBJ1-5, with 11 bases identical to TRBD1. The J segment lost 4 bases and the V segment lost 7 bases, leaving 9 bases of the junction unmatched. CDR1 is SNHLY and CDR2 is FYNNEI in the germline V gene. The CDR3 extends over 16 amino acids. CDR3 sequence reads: CASNPGTGGKNQPQHF. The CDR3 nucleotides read TGTGCCAGCAATCCCGGGACAGGGGGAAAAAATCAGCCCCAGCATTTT.

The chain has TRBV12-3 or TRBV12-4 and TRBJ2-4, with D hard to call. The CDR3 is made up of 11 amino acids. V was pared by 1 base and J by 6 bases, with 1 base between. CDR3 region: CASSLGNIQYF. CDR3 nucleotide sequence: TGTGCCAGCAGTTTAGGAAACATTCAGTACTTC.

The CDR3 DNA reads as TGTGCCAGCAGCACTGGACAGGGCCTTACATCTAACTATGGCTACACCTTC. Translated, it gives CASSTGQGLTSNYGYTF. This sequence joins TRBV7-9 and TRBJ1-2; 8 bases are a match to TRBD1. Germline V gives CDR1 SEHNR, CDR2 FQNEAQ (reference sequence). The CDR3 consists of 17 residues. V gave up 5 bases and J gave up 0 bases; unmatched junction bases: 11.